The rows below give T cell receptor beta chains drawn from one sample of a study of cytomegalovirus exposure and HLA in healthy donors. Data came from immunoSEQ multiplex PCR; TCRdb stores just in-frame clones and leaves some out. The table has about 120,000 clones, approximately 87% seen once. Material for sequencing was PBMCs. Receptors originate from a woman in her thirties in good health and CMV-seronegative. Both conserved end residues are trimmed from each CDR3. Each record gives: clone size, J gene, V gene, CDR3 protein. Only part of the rows carry a size: once, few, many, or a class if the clone is expanded.

>-|TRBJ1-2|TRBV2
ASSEDRVGYGYT
>-|TRBJ1-5|TRBV11-2
ASSLFVGREQPQH
>-|TRBJ1-1|TRBV2
ASSRTPLGAF
>few|TRBJ2-7|TRBV2
ASTSSSYEQY
>-|TRBJ2-1|TRBV27
ASSFRLAGLGDEQF
>-|TRBJ1-3|TRBV25-1
ASRQGAPGNTIY
>few|TRBJ1-2|TRBV4-1
ASSQPTGLRGYT
>-|TRBJ2-7|TRBV30
ASKGVTSGGSSYEQY
>-|TRBJ2-7|TRBV27
ATGRFPYEQY
>-|TRBJ2-2|TRBV4-1
ASSYSDRGPTGELF
>few|TRBJ2-2|TRBV5-4
ASSFGLAGYSGELF
>-|TRBJ1-2|TRBV11-3
ASSSRQTGNYGYT
>-|TRBJ2-3|TRBV27
ASSFPTSTDTQY
>-|TRBJ1-5|TRBV12-2
ASRCWLIPGGQQYQPQH
>-|TRBJ1-2|TRBV30
AWSFSVWTGMNGYT
>-|TRBJ1-6|TRBV14
ASSQNLQNSPLH
>-|TRBJ2-7|TRBV7-5
ARSLASIPYEQY
>-|TRBJ2-2|TRBV7-2
ASSSWTGGTTGELF
>-|TRBJ2-7|TRBV18
ASSPGQGGEQY
>-|TRBJ2-3|TRBV10-3
ATAISGGAADTQY
>once|TRBJ1-5|TRBV6-5
ASSPGQGKGQPQH
>-|TRBJ2-2|TRBV18
ASSPIQGALAGELF
>-|TRBJ2-1|TRBV10-2
ASSEGSLGDEQF
>-|TRBJ2-3|TRBV19
ATDGGGDTQY
>-|TRBJ1-4|TRBV7-9
ASSSSSTGGHEKLF
>-|TRBJ1-5|TRBV6-1
ASSEIRVSRLQPQH